The source of this T cell receptor (beta chain) is a study of blood T cell repertoires in COVID-19. Study background: The analysed material was cDNA or gDNA that came from T cells, B-cell-depleted T cells, or PBMCs.

Germline V gene data show CDR1 as SGHNT and CDR2 as YENEEA. CDR3 length: 16 residues. V lost 1 base and J lost 2, with 12 bases in between. In the authors' methods: Amplified reference gene primers provided the basis for estimating nucleated cell counts. Data came from immunoSEQ multiplex PCR; TCRdb stores just in-frame clones and leaves some out. That table gives V, J and clone size, and the DNA gave D and trimming. There are some 130,000 clones in the sample; 81% occur only once, and over 7.5% lies in the top ten. The source material was peripheral blood. The TCR comes from a woman aged 60-75 years with active or convalescent COVID-19. The chain has TRBV11-3 and TRBJ2-1, with a possible D match to TRBD2 (6 bases). As DNA, the CDR3 is TGTGCCAGCAGCTTAGGTGGGCGGAGGGCCTACAATGAGCAGTTCTTC. Translating gives CASSLGGRRAYNEQFF.